This entry lists 29 T cell receptor beta chains sequenced from one sample in a study of T cells in women clearing cervical HPV infection. Profiling relied on immunoSEQ multiplex PCR, and the TCRdb table lists in-frame clones only, not all of them. This table holds approximately 34,000 clones. Sequencing used blood buffy coat. These receptors were collected from a woman aged 18-69 years with a cervical HPV16 infection that either progressed to CIN3+ or cleared (not recorded which).

CDR3 bases read: TGTGCCAGCAGCTTAAGCGGACTAGTGGAAGAGACC. Translation gives CASSLSGLVEET. The whole CDR3 protein is CASSLSGLVEETQYF. The chain has TRBV7-2 and TRBJ2-5; 7 bases line up with TRBD2. Read sequence stops 3 residues before the CDR3 end, and the germline J gene provides the missing end. Germline V gene data show CDR1 as SGHTA and CDR2 as FQGNSA. This CDR3 is built from 15 residues. V lost 2 bases to trimming and J lost 3 bases; unmatched junction nucleotides: 6.

Points on this clone: The CDR3 goes on 3 residues after the read ends, and that part is filled in from the germline J gene. The chain combines TRBV7-3 with TRBJ1-6, with D tentatively TRBD1 (5 bases). Germline V gene sequence: CDR1 SGHTA, CDR2 FQGTGA. The CDR3 loop spans 12 amino acids. CDR3 sequence: CASSSNQGPLHF. The sequenced CDR3 bases are TGTGCCAGCAGCTCAAATCAGGGCCCC.

A word on this clone: The read terminates 3 residues ahead of where the CDR3 ends, so the germline J gene completes it. The chain combines TRBV2 with TRBJ2-2; D may be TRBD2 (5 bases). Germline-derived CDR1 and CDR2 are SNHLY and FYNNEI. V was trimmed by 8 bases and J by 5 bases, leaving 18 bases between them. The CDR3 covers 15 residues. The part of the CDR3 DNA that was read is TGTGCCAGCGTAGCGAGTGCACAGCCGACCGGGGAG. Amino acid sequence: CASVASAQPTGE. The CDR3 as a whole reads CASVASAQPTGELFF.

A remark on this clone: The sequence runs out 3 residues before the end of the CDR3; the remainder is reconstructed from the germline J gene. The V gene is TRBV6-1, the J gene TRBJ2-3; TRBD1 agrees at 7 bases. Per the germline V gene, CDR1 is MNHNS and CDR2 is SASEGT. This CDR3 comprises 15 residues. The DNA read from the CDR3 is TGTGCCAGCAGTGAAGTGTCGACAGGGAAGAGAACG. This gives the protein CASSEVSTGKRT. The full CDR3 protein is CASSEVSTGKRTQYF.

CDR3 region: CASSFAGQGFHGYTF. CDR3 DNA (partial): TGTGCCAGCAGCTTCGCTGGACAGGGGTTCCATGGC. This chain connects TRBV5-6 to TRBJ1-2, with TRBD1 matching 9 bases. The observed sequence ends 3 residues before the CDR3 terminus, with the missing tail filled in from the germline J gene. This CDR3 is 15 amino acids long. The V segment lost 2 bases and the J segment 6 bases; nucleotides outside the gene matches: 8. Germline CDR1 SGHDT, CDR2 YYEEEE. The variable domain in full, with the rest retrieved from reference TRBV5-6 and TRBJ1-2, is DAGVTQSPTHLIKTRGQQVTLRCSPKSGHDTVSWYQQALGQGPQFIFQYYEEEERQRGNFPDRFSGHQFPNYSSELNVNALLLGDSALYLCASSFAGQGFHGYTFGSGTRLTVV.

A remark on this clone: The CDR3 end is not reached by the read, which stops 3 residues before it; the germline J gene fills it in. The V call is TRBV18, the J call TRBJ1-5; D may be TRBD1 (5 bases). The CDR3 sequence is 16 residues long. V lost 6 bases to trimming and J lost 8 bases, with 23 bases between them. Germline V gives CDR1 KGHSH, CDR2 LQKENI. The CDR3 DNA, read in part, is TGTGCCAGCTCCCGCAACCCCGGGGGGACCAAGGAGCCC. Amino acid sequence: CASSRNPGGTKEP. The whole CDR3 sequence reads CASSRNPGGTKEPQHF. Looking up the rest from reference TRBV18 and TRBJ1-5 gives the full variable domain: NAGVMQNPRHLVRRRGQEARLRCSPMKGHSHVYWYRQLPEEGLKFMVYLQKENIIDESGMPKERFSAEFPKEGPSILRIQQVVRGDSAAYFCASSRNPGGTKEPQHFGDGTRLSIL.

Comments on this clone: The read falls 3 residues short of the CDR3 end, and the missing part is taken from the germline J gene. This chain uses TRBV7-9 with TRBJ2-1; weak D call: TRBD1 (6 bases). This CDR3 contains 15 residues. Trimming took 5 bases from V and 3 from J, leaving 14 bases between them. Germline loops: CDR1 SEHNR, CDR2 FQNEAQ (reference sequence). CDR3 in amino acids: CASSPRTANYNEQFF. The DNA read from the CDR3 is TGTGCCAGCAGCCCGCGGACAGCCAACTACAATGAG.

In regard to this clone: The read gets to within 3 residues of the CDR3 end, and the germline J gene fills in the rest. This chain connects TRBV18 to TRBJ2-5, with unresolved D. The V and J ends lost 4 bases and 5 bases respectively, with 11 bases between them. Germline V gene sequence: CDR1 KGHSH, CDR2 LQKENI. CDR3 length equals 13 residues. The part of the CDR3 DNA that was read is TGTGCCAGCTCACGACAAGCTGAGGAGACC. As protein: CASSRQAEET. The whole CDR3 protein reads CASSRQAEETQYF.

About this clone itself: The read halts 3 residues ahead of the CDR3 end, with the missing end drawn from the germline J gene. The rearrangement joins TRBV20-1 to TRBJ2-2; D remains ambiguous. The ends were cut back, 1 base at V and 5 bases at J, with 8 bases in the middle. The germline CDR1 and CDR2 sequences are DFQATT and SNEGSKA (reference sequence). CDR3 length equals 13 residues. The DNA read from the CDR3 is TGCAGTGCTAGAGGAGCCGTAACCGGGGAG. Translating it yields CSARGAVTGE. The whole CDR3 region reads CSARGAVTGELFF.

Points on this clone: The observed sequence ends 3 residues before the CDR3 terminus, with the missing tail filled in from the germline J gene. The rearrangement links TRBV2 to TRBJ2-5, with 8 bases lining up with TRBD1. CDR3 length: 15 amino acids. Trimming at V came to 3 bases and at J to 4 bases, leaving 7 bases not matched to a gene. CDR1 is SNHLY, CDR2 FYNNEI, per germline. CDR3 in amino acids: CASSEQGAHRETQYF. CDR3 DNA, as far as it was read: TGTGCCAGCAGTGAGCAGGGGGCGCATCGAGAGACC.

With respect to this clone: The observed sequence ends 3 residues before the CDR3 terminus, with the missing tail filled in from the germline J gene. The gene calls are TRBV30 and TRBJ1-6; perhaps TRBD1 as D (6 bases). Germline CDR1 reads GTSNPN; CDR2 reads SVGIG (reference sequence). CDR3 size: 15 residues. V was trimmed by 5 bases and J by 6 bases, leaving 17 bases between them. The sequenced CDR3 bases are TGTGCCTGGGTAAAATCGGGGGGGGCTAATTCACCC. Translating it yields CAWVKSGGANSP. The CDR3 as a whole reads CAWVKSGGANSPLHF.

With respect to this clone: Read data end 3 residues before the CDR3 end; the end is taken from the germline J gene. This rearrangement joins TRBV18 to TRBJ2-2, with D perhaps matching TRBD2 (5 bases). CDR3 length equals 15 residues. Germline V lookup: CDR1 KGHSH, CDR2 LQKENI. This CDR3 reads CASSPRFSTNEKLFF. The CDR3 bases that were read are TGTGCCAGCTCACCACGCTTCTCGACTAATGAAAAG.

This clone registers medium-sized by frequency. The read halts 3 residues ahead of the CDR3 end, with the missing end drawn from the germline J gene. The rearrangement uses TRBV4-2 and TRBJ2-5, with 7 bases aligning to TRBD1. The CDR3 length is 21 residues. Germline assignment: CDR1 LGHNA and CDR2 YNFKEQ. V gave up 4 bases and J gave up 0 bases; unmatched junction bases: 23. The DNA read from the CDR3 is TGTGCCAGCAGCCCTAGCTCGGCTCCGAGACAGGGCCTTAAGTACCAAGAGACC. This sequence encodes CASSPSSAPRQGLKYQET. The CDR3 as a whole reads CASSPSSAPRQGLKYQETQYF.

As for this clone: The read falls 3 residues short of the CDR3 end, and the missing part is taken from the germline J gene. The genes are TRBV20-1 and TRBJ2-3; 7 bases align to TRBD2. The V and J ends lost 5 bases and 2 bases, in that order; junction bases with no gene match: 13. CDR3 length: 16 amino acids. CDR1 and CDR2 (germline): DFQATT, SNEGSKA (reference sequence). The CDR3 protein is CSASGGASGHTDTQYF. Partial CDR3 DNA: TGCAGTGCTTCGGGCGGGGCTAGCGGACACACAGATACG.

As for this clone: Read data end 3 residues before the CDR3 end; the end is taken from the germline J gene. The chain recombines TRBV5-4 with TRBJ1-1; D unresolved. The ends were cut back, 5 bases at V and 4 bases at J, with 9 bases in the middle. The germline gives CDR1 SGHNT, CDR2 YYREEE (reference sequence). The CDR3 length is 12 residues. CDR3 DNA (partial): TGTGCCAGCAGTTTAGATCGCACTGAA. The encoded protein is CASSLDRTE. The entire CDR3 protein is CASSLDRTEAFF.

As regards this clone: The read ends 3 residues before the CDR3 terminus; that terminus is restored from the germline J gene. This chain joins TRBV18 and TRBJ2-1; D ambiguous. V was clipped by 6 bases and J by 4 bases, with 10 bases between them. Looked up from germline, CDR1 is KGHSH and CDR2 is LQKENI. CDR3 length equals 13 residues. CDR3 region: CASSLSWYNEQFF. CDR3 DNA, as far as it was read: TGTGCCAGCTCTTTAAGCTGGTACAATGAG.

Turning to this clone: The sequence runs out 3 residues before the end of the CDR3; the remainder is reconstructed from the germline J gene. This chain links TRBV14 with TRBJ2-7; the D call may be TRBD1 or TRBD2 (5 bases each). Trimming cost V 1 base and J 2 bases, with 12 bases left between them. This CDR3 has 15 amino acids. Germline CDR1 is SGHDN and CDR2 is FVKESK. The CDR3 spells CASSQVRGLAYEQYF. The covered CDR3 bases are TGTGCCAGCAGCCAAGTGAGGGGATTAGCCTACGAG.

Concerning this clone: The read terminates 3 residues before the CDR3 end, so the remaining end is supplied by the germline J gene. The chain combines TRBV7-9 with TRBJ2-2, with D tentatively TRBD1 (5 bases). This CDR3 spans 15 amino acids. With 5 bases removed from V and 4 bases from J, the gap between germline ends came to 14 bases. Germline-derived CDR1 and CDR2 are SEHNR and FQNEAQ (reference sequence). CDR3 DNA, as far as it was read: TGTGCCAGCAGCCGACAGACAGCTACCACCGGGGAG. Protein product: CASSRQTATTGE. The whole CDR3 is CASSRQTATTGELFF.

A word on this clone: The CDR3 is cut off 3 residues early in the read; its end comes from the germline J gene. The chain combines TRBV18 with TRBJ2-7, with 13 bases matching TRBD2. The CDR3 runs 19 residues. The junction had 13 bases not matched to a gene; V was cut back by 1 base and J by 4 bases. Germline CDR1 KGHSH, CDR2 LQKENI. CDR3 DNA, as far as it was read: TGTGCCAGCTCACCACGCTGGTCGGGGACTAGCGGGGTTCTATACGAG. Protein: CASSPRWSGTSGVLYE. The whole CDR3 protein is CASSPRWSGTSGVLYEQYF.

In the case of this clone: The read is 3 residues too short to cover the CDR3 end, so that end is filled in from the germline J gene. V usage is TRBV18 and J usage is TRBJ1-2; perhaps TRBD1 as D (5 bases). The CDR3 loop spans 16 amino acids. Germline values: CDR1 KGHSH, CDR2 LQKENI. CDR3 DNA (partial): TGTGCCAGCTCACCTCTAGCGGGAGGGGCTAGCTACGAC. Encoded protein: CASSPLAGGASYD. The complete CDR3 sequence is CASSPLAGGASYDYTF. Together with reference TRBV18 and TRBJ1-2, the CDR3 gives the full variable domain: NAGVMQNPRHLVRRRGQEARLRCSPMKGHSHVYWYRQLPEEGLKFMVYLQKENIIDESGMPKERFSAEFPKEGPSILRIQQVVRGDSAAYFCASSPLAGGASYDYTFGSGTRLTVV.

In the case of this clone: The read falls 3 residues short of the CDR3 end, and the missing part is taken from the germline J gene. The chain links TRBV20-1 to TRBJ2-3, with 12 bases matching TRBD2. The CDR3 has 16 amino acids. V dropped 4 bases and J dropped 4; count of bases not matched to a gene: 9. Germline loops: CDR1 DFQATT, CDR2 SNEGSKA (reference sequence). CDR3 sequence reads: CSAIPLTSGGADTQYF. Incomplete CDR3 DNA: TGCAGTGCTATCCCCCTGACTAGCGGGGGCGCAGATACG.

About this clone itself: Read sequence stops 3 residues before the CDR3 end, and the germline J gene provides the missing end. The chain is built from TRBV20-1 and TRBJ2-5; a weak D match, TRBD2 (6 bases). The CDR3 is made up of 13 amino acids. Germline assignment: CDR1 DFQATT and CDR2 SNEGSKA (reference sequence). V dropped 6 bases and J dropped 3 bases, with 14 bases sitting between them. The CDR3 is CSATPGGKETQYF. The CDR3 bases that were read are TGCAGTGCCACCCCGGGCGGGAAAGAGACC.

The CDR3 bases that were read are TGTGCCAGCAGGACGCGGGCGGCCTCCCAAGAGACG. This codes for CASRTRAASQET. The CDR3 in its entirety is CASRTRAASQETQYF. The chain combines TRBV19 with TRBJ2-3; a weak D match, TRBD2 (5 bases). The read ends 3 residues before the CDR3 terminus; that terminus is restored from the germline J gene. Germline CDR1 reads LNHDA; CDR2 reads SQIVND (reference sequence). The CDR3 sequence is 15 residues long.

As concerns this clone: The read comes to an end 3 residues before the CDR3 does, leaving the germline J gene to fill in the end. The genes are TRBV6-2 or TRBV6-3 and TRBJ1-4, with D hard to call. Germline V gene data show CDR1 as MNHEY and CDR2 as SVGEGT. There are 12 residues in the CDR3. V shed 6 bases and J shed 5 bases, with 7 bases lying between them. The CDR3 loop is CASSPLNEKLFF. CDR3 DNA (partial): TGTGCCAGCAGCCCCCTGAATGAAAAA.

Measured by frequency, this clone is medium-sized (0.01 to 0.1%). The read falls 3 residues short of the CDR3 end, and the missing part is taken from the germline J gene. The J gene is TRBJ2-4, the V gene TRBV7-3, with 9 bases aligning to TRBD2. Germline V gives CDR1 SGHTA, CDR2 FQGTGA. J lost 3 bases, V lost 0 bases, and 9 bases had no gene match. The CDR3 extends over 18 amino acids. The CDR3: CASSLTSGSGIGKNIQYF. The CDR3 DNA, read in part, is TGTGCCAGCAGCTTAACTAGCGGGAGCGGGATTGGCAAAAACATT.

Partial CDR3 DNA: TGTGCCAGCAGACCGACAGGGGGGAACACTGAA. Protein sequence: CASRPTGGNTE. The full CDR3 sequence reads CASRPTGGNTEAFF. The genes are TRBV5-6 and TRBJ1-1; 9 nucleotides line up with TRBD1. The CDR3 end is not reached by the read, which stops 3 residues before it; the germline J gene fills it in. From germline, CDR1 is SGHDT and CDR2 YYEEEE. Trimming took 5 bases from V and 1 from J; bases not matched to a gene: 3. The CDR3 runs 14 residues. Combining the CDR3 with reference TRBV5-6 and TRBJ1-1 gives the whole variable domain DAGVTQSPTHLIKTRGQQVTLRCSPKSGHDTVSWYQQALGQGPQFIFQYYEEEERQRGNFPDRFSGHQFPNYSSELNVNALLLGDSALYLCASRPTGGNTEAFFGQGTRLTVV.

A remark on this clone: The read comes to an end 3 residues before the CDR3 does, leaving the germline J gene to fill in the end. The rearrangement links TRBV18 to TRBJ1-2; D is ambiguous. CDR3 length: 14 residues. Germline V lookup: CDR1 KGHSH, CDR2 LQKENI. CDR3 bases read: TGTGCCAGCTCCCCTAGCAGGCGCACAGATACC. Translating gives CASSPSRRTDT. The whole CDR3 protein reads CASSPSRRTDTYTF. The whole variable domain, remainder taken from reference TRBV18 and TRBJ1-2, is NAGVMQNPRHLVRRRGQEARLRCSPMKGHSHVYWYRQLPEEGLKFMVYLQKENIIDESGMPKERFSAEFPKEGPSILRIQQVVRGDSAAYFCASSPSRRTDTYTFGSGTRLTVV.

With regard to this clone: The observed sequence ends 3 residues before the CDR3 terminus, with the missing tail filled in from the germline J gene. The chain employs TRBV6-1 and TRBJ1-5; no firm D call. V lost 2 bases and J 6 bases, leaving 20 bases between the germline ends. The CDR3 covers 17 residues. CDR1 is MNHNS, CDR2 SASEGT, per germline. Incomplete CDR3 DNA: TGTGCCAGCAGTGAAACAGTGTCGGCAGGTTTTTTTCAGCCC. The encoded protein is CASSETVSAGFFQP. The full CDR3 protein reads CASSETVSAGFFQPQHF.

As concerns this clone: The read stops 3 residues short of the end of the CDR3; the missing end is completed from the germline J gene. V is TRBV14 and J is TRBJ1-6; 7 bases align to TRBD1. Germline V gene data show CDR1 as SGHDN and CDR2 as FVKESK. CDR3 size: 15 residues. V shed 1 base, J shed 7 bases, and the junction held 4 bases outside the gene matches. The CDR3 bases that were read are TGTGCCAGCAGCCAAGTTCAGGGGGGAAATTCACCC. Translation gives CASSQVQGGNSP. The whole CDR3 sequence is CASSQVQGGNSPLHF.